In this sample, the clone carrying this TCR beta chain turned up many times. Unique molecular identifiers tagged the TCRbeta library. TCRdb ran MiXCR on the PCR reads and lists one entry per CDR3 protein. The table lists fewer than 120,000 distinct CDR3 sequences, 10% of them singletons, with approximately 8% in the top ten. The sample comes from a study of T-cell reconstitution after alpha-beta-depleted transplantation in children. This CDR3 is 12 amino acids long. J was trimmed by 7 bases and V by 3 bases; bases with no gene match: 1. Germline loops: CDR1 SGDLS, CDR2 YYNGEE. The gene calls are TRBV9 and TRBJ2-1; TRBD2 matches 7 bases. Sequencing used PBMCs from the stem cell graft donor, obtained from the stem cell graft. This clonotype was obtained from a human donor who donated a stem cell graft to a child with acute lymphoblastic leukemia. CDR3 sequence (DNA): TGTGCCAGCAGCGACGGGAGGAATGAGCAGTTCTTC. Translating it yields CASSDGRNEQFF.